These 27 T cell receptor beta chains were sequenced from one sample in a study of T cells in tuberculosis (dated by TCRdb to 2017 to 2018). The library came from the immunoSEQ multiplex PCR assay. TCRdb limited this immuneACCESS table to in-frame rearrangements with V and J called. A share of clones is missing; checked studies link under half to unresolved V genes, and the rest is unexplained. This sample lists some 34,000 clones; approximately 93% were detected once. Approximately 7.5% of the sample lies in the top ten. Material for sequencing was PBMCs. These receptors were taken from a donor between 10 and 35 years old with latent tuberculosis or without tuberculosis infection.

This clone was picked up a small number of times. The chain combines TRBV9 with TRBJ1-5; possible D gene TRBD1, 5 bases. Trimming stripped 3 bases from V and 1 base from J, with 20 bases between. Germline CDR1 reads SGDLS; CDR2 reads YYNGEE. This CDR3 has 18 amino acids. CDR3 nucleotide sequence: TGTGCCAGCAGCGGGGGAATGGGAGCGGGACGCAGCAATCAGCCCCAGCATTTT. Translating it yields CASSGGMGAGRSNQPQHF.

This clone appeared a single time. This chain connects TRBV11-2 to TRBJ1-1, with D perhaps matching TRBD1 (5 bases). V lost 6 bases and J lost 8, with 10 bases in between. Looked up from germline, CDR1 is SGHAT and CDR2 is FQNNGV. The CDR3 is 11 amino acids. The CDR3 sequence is CASRAGGEAFF. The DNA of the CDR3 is TGTGCCAGCAGAGCTGGGGGGGAAGCTTTCTTT. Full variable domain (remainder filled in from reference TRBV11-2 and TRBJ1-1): EAGVAQSPRYKIIEKRQSVAFWCNPISGHATLYWYQQILGQGPKLLIQFQNNGVVDDSQLPKDRFSAERLKGVDSTLKIQPAKLEDSAVYLCASRAGGEAFFGQGTRLTVV.

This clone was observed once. The DNA for the CDR3 is TGTGCCAGCAGTGAAAGGTTAGGGGGAGGGTCCAGAAGCTCCTACGAGCAGTACTTC. It yields the protein CASSERLGGGSRSSYEQYF. This rearrangement joins TRBV6-1 to TRBJ2-7, with a tentative D call TRBD2 (7 bases). The length of the CDR3 is 19 residues. The germline gives CDR1 MNHNS, CDR2 SASEGT. V was shortened by 2 bases and J by 0 bases, with 23 bases between the two germline ends.

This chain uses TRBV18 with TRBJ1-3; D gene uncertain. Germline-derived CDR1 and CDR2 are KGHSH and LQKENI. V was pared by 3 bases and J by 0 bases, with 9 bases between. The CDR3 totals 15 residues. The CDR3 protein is CASSPGINSGNTIYF. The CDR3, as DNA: TGTGCCAGCTCACCCGGGATAAACTCTGGAAACACCATATATTTT.

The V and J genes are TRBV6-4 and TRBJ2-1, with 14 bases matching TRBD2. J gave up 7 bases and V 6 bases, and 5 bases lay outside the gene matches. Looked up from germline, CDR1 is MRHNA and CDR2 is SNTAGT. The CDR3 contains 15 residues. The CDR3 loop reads CASSQTSGGANEQFF. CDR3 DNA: TGTGCCAGCAGCCAGACTAGCGGGGGGGCAAATGAGCAGTTCTTC.

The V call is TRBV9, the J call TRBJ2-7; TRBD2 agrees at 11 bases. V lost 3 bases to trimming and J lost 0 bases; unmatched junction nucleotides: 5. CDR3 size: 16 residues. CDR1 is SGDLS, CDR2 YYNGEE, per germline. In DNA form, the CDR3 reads TGTGCCAGCAGCGGAACCGGGACTAGCGGCTCCTACGAGCAGTACTTC. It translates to CASSGTGTSGSYEQYF.

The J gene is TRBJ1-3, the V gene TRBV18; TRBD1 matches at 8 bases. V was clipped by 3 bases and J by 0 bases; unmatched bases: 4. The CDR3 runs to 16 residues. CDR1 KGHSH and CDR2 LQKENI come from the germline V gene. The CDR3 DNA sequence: TGTGCCAGCTCACCCATGACAGGGGACTCTGGAAACACCATATATTTT. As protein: CASSPMTGDSGNTIYF.

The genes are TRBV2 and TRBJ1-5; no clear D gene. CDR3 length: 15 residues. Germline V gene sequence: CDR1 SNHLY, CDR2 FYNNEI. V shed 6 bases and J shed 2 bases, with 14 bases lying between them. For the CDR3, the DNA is TGTGCCAGCAGCGACGGGTTTTTTGGCAATCAGCCCCAGCATTTT. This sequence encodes CASSDGFFGNQPQHF.

Here the CDR3 reads CATSPTGLNGYTF. The CDR3 DNA reads as TGTGCCACCAGCCCGACAGGGCTCAATGGCTACACCTTC. This rearrangement joins TRBV15 to TRBJ1-2; 7 bases fit TRBD1. This CDR3 comprises 13 residues. With V trimmed by 5 bases and J by 6 bases, 6 bases remained unmatched. Germline assignment: CDR1 LNHNV and CDR2 YYDKDF (reference sequence). Filled out from reference TRBV15 and TRBJ1-2, the complete variable domain reads DAMVIQNPRYQVTQFGKPVTLSCSQTLNHNVMYWYQQKSSQAPKLLFHYYDKDFNNEADTPDNFQSRRPNTSFCFLDIRSPGLGDTAMYLCATSPTGLNGYTFGSGTRLTVV.

Here the CDR3 DNA reads TGTGCCATCAGTGAGCGGGGGACGGTCGAGCAGTACTTC. Translation: CAISERGTVEQYF. The chain links TRBV10-3 to TRBJ2-7, with D possibly matching TRBD2 (6 bases). The CDR3 has 13 residues. Trimming took off 2 bases at V and 6 bases at J, with 11 bases between the two ends. The germline CDR1 and CDR2 sequences are ENHRY and SYGVKD.

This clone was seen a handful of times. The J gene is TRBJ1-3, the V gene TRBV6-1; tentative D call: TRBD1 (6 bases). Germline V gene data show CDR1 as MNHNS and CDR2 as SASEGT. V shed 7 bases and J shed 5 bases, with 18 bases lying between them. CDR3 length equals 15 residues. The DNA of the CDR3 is TGTGCCAGCATGGCAGGGGCGATTTTCCGAAACACCATATATTTT. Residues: CASMAGAIFRNTIYF.

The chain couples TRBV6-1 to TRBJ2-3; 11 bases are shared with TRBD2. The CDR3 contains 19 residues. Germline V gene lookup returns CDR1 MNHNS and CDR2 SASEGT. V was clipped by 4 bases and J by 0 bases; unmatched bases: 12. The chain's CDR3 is CASSVLAGASSYSTDTQYF. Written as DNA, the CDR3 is TGTGCCAGCAGTGTACTAGCGGGGGCCTCGTCTTATAGCACAGATACGCAGTATTTT.

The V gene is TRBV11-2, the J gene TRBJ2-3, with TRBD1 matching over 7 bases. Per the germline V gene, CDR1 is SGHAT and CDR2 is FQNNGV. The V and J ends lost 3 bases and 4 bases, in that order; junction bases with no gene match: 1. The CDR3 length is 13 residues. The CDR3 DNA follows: TGTGCCAGCAGCTTTCAGGGGGCAGATACGCAGTATTTT. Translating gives CASSFQGADTQYF.

The CDR3 reads CSVSKDREQPQHF. The DNA of the CDR3 is TGCAGCGTTTCTAAGGACAGGGAACAGCCCCAGCATTTT. The V gene is TRBV29-1, the J gene TRBJ1-5, with 8 bases identical to TRBD1. CDR1 is SQVTM and CDR2 is ANQGSEA in the germline V gene. After removal of 5 bases from V and 7 bases from J, the junction contained 7 bases not matched to a gene. The CDR3 consists of 13 residues.

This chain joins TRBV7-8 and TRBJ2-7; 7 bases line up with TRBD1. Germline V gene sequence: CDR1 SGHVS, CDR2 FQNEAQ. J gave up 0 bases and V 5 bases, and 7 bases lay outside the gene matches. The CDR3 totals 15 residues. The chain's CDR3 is CASSIRQGSSYEQYF. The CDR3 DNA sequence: TGTGCCAGCAGCATTCGACAGGGATCCTCCTACGAGCAGTACTTC.

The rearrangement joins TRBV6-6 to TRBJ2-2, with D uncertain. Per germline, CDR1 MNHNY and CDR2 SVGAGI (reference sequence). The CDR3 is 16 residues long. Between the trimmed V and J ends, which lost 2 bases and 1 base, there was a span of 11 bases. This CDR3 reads CASSYGLPVNTGELFF. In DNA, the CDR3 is TGTGCCAGCAGTTACGGTCTGCCGGTGAACACCGGGGAGCTGTTTTTT.

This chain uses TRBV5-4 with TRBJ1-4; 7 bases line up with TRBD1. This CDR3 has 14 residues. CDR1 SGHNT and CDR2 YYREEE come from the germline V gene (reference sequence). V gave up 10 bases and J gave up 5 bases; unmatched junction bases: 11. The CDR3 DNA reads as TGTGCCGGATCAGACGGGACAGACAATGAAAAACTGTTTTTT. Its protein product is CAGSDGTDNEKLFF.

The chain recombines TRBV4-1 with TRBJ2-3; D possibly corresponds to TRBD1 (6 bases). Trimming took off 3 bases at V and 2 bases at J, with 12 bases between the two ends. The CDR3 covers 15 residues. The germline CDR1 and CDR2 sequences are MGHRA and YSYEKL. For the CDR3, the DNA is TGCGCCAGCAGCCACCAGGACAGAACCACAGATACGCAGTATTTT. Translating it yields CASSHQDRTTDTQYF.

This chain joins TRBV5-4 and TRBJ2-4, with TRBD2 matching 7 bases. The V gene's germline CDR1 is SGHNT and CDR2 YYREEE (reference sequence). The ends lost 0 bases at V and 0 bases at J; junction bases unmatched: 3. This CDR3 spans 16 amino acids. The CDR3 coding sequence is TGTGCCAGCAGCTTGGAGAGCGGGGTAGCCAAAAACATTCAGTACTTC. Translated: CASSLESGVAKNIQYF.

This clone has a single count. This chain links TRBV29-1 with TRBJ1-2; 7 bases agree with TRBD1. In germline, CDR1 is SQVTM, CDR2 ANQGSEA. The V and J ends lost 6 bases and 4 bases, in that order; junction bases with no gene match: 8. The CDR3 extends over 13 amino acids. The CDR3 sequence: CSVDRASVYGYTF. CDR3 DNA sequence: TGCAGCGTCGACAGGGCATCTGTCTATGGCTACACCTTC.

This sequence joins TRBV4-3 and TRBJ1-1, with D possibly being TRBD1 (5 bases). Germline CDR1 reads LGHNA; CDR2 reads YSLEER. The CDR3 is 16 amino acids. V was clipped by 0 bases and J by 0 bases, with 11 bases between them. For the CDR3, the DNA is TGCGCCAGCAGCCAAGATGGGGGGGGGATGAACACTGAAGCTTTCTTT. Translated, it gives CASSQDGGGMNTEAFF.

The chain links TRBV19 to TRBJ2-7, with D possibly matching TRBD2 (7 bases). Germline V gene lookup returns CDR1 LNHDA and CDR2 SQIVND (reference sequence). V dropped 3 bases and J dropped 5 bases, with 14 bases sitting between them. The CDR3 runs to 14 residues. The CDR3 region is CASSMRGGLNEQYF. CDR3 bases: TGTGCCAGTAGTATGAGGGGGGGCTTGAACGAGCAGTACTTC. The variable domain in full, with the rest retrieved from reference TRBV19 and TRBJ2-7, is DGGITQSPKYLFRKEGQNVTLSCEQNLNHDAMYWYRQDPGQGLRLIYYSQIVNDFQKGDIAEGYSVSREKKESFPLTVTSAQKNPTAFYLCASSMRGGLNEQYFGPGTRLTVT.

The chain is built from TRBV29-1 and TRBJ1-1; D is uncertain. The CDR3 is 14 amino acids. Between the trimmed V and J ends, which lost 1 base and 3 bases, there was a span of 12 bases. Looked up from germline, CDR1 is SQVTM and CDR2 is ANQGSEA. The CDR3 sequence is CSVEVPGRDTEAFF. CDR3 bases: TGCAGCGTTGAAGTGCCGGGGAGGGACACTGAAGCTTTCTTT. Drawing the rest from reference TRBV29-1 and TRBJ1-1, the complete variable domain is SAVISQKPSRDICQRGTSLTIQCQVDSQVTMMFWYRQQPGQSLTLIATANQGSEATYESGFVIDKFPISRPNLTFSTLTVSNMSPEDSSIYLCSVEVPGRDTEAFFGQGTRLTVV.

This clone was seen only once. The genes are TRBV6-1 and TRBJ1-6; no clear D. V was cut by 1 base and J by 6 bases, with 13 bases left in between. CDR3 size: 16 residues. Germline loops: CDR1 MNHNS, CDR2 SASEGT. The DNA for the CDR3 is TGTGCCAGCAGTGAAGTAGACACTGGCTCTAATTCACCCCTCCACTTT. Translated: CASSEVDTGSNSPLHF.

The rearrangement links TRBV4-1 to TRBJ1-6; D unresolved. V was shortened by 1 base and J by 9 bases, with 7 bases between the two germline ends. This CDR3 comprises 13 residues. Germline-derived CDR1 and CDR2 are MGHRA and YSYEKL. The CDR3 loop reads CASSQVASSPLHF. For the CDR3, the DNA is TGCGCCAGCAGCCAAGTAGCGAGTTCACCCCTCCACTTT.

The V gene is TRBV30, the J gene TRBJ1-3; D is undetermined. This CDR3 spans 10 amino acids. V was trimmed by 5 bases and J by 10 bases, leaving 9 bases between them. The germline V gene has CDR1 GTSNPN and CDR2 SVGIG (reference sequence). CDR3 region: CAWGMETIYF. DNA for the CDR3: TGTGCCTGGGGAATGGAGACCATATATTTT.

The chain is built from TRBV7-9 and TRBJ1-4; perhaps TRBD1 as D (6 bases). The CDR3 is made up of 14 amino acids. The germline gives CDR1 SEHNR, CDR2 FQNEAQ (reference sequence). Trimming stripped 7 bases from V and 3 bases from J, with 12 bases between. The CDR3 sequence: CASTDRQANEKLFF. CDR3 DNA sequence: TGTGCCAGCACCGACAGACAGGCTAATGAAAAACTGTTTTTT.